These 12 T cell receptor beta chains came from one sample sequenced in a study of blood T cell repertoires in COVID-19. Sequencing was performed with immunoSEQ multiplex PCR; in TCRdb, only in-frame clones are kept and a portion is missing. This table has 200,000 to 250,000 clones, 75% to 90% appearing once. The sequenced sample consisted of peripheral blood. Every receptor here comes from a man aged 30-40 years with COVID-19, enrolled during active disease.

The chain employs TRBV10-1 and TRBJ2-7, with 11 positions matching TRBD2. The junction had 7 bases not matched to a gene; V was cut back by 6 bases and J by 3 bases. The germline gives CDR1 WNHNN, CDR2 SYGVQD (reference sequence). The CDR3 contains 15 residues. The CDR3 DNA reads as TGCGCCAGCAGAGGGACTAGCGGAAGACTCTACGAGCAGTACTTC. Translating gives CASRGTSGRLYEQYF.

CDR3 nucleotide sequence: TGTGCCAGCAGCGGGGGGGAGGTCCCAAATTTCTACGAGCAGTACTTC. This codes for CASSGGEVPNFYEQYF. V gene TRBV7-8 combines with J gene TRBJ2-7, with 7 bases that match TRBD2. V shed 5 bases and J 3 bases; nucleotides not matched to a gene: 13. Germline V gene sequence: CDR1 SGHVS, CDR2 FQNEAQ. This CDR3 is 16 amino acids long. The full variable domain, in which reference TRBV7-8 and TRBJ2-7 provide the parts outside the CDR3, is GAGVSQSPRYKVAKRGQDVALRCDPISGHVSLFWYQQALGQGPEFLTYFQNEAQLDKSGLPSDRFFAERPEGSVSTLKIQRTQQEDSAVYLCASSGGEVPNFYEQYFGPGTRLTVT.

This clone was observed once. This rearrangement joins TRBV19 to TRBJ2-1; D remains ambiguous. The germline CDR1 and CDR2 sequences are LNHDA and SQIVND (reference sequence). This CDR3 region has 15 residues. Trimming removed 3 bases at V and 0 bases at J, with 9 bases between. CDR3 nucleotides: TGTGCCAGTAGTATTGAGAGTAGCTCCTACAATGAGCAGTTCTTC. Translating gives CASSIESSSYNEQFF.

V usage is TRBV5-1 and J usage is TRBJ2-1, with D possibly TRBD1 on 5 matching bases. CDR1 is SGHRS and CDR2 is YFSETQ in the germline V gene. V was cut by 1 base and J by 0 bases, with 11 bases left in between. The CDR3 runs to 16 residues. CDR3 protein: CASSLTRQSSYNEQFF. The CDR3 nucleotides read TGCGCCAGCAGCTTGACCCGACAGAGCTCCTACAATGAGCAGTTCTTC.

This chain connects TRBV19 to TRBJ1-1, with no clear D. Trimming removed 7 bases at V and 1 base at J, with 16 bases between. The CDR3 sequence is 15 residues long. Germline CDR1 reads LNHDA; CDR2 reads SQIVND (reference sequence). CDR3 nucleotides: TGTGCCAGTAACCCACCAGAGGCCGCGAACACTGAAGCTTTCTTT. Translating gives CASNPPEAANTEAFF.

The J gene is TRBJ2-5, the V gene TRBV27, with 8 positions matching TRBD2. This CDR3 is built from 17 residues. CDR1 MNHEY and CDR2 SMNVEV come from the germline V gene (reference sequence). V lost 3 bases to trimming and J lost 5 bases; unmatched junction nucleotides: 14. CDR3 region: CASSLEGAGATVETQYF. The CDR3 nucleotides are TGTGCCAGCAGTTTGGAGGGAGCGGGGGCGACTGTGGAGACCCAGTACTTC.

The chain joins TRBV21-1 to TRBJ1-1; the table's D call, TRBD1, has no DNA check behind it. TRBV21-1 is reported as a pseudogene. The CDR3 is 14 amino acids. In DNA, the CDR3 is TGTGCCAGCAGCAAAGCAGGGGGCAGGACTGAAGCTTTCTTT. Translation: CASSKAGGRTEAFF.

V usage is TRBV5-4 and J usage is TRBJ2-7; 9 positions agree with TRBD1. CDR3 length: 15 residues. The germline CDR1 and CDR2 sequences are SGHNT and YYREEE (reference sequence). Unmatched junction bases numbered 11, after V lost 3 bases and J lost 7 bases. The CDR3 sequence is CASSSGGGQGREQYF. The CDR3 bases are TGTGCCAGCAGCTCAGGTGGGGGACAGGGAAGGGAGCAGTACTTC. The full variable domain, rest sourced from reference TRBV5-4 and TRBJ2-7, is ETGVTQSPTHLIKTRGQQVTLRCSSQSGHNTVSWYQQALGQGPQFIFQYYREEENGRGNFPPRFSGLQFPNYSSELNVNALELDDSALYLCASSSGGGQGREQYFGPGTRLTVT.

CDR3 residues: CARGKTGGLGNEQFF. In nucleotides, the CDR3 is TGTGCCAGGGGAAAGACAGGGGGCTTGGGGAATGAGCAGTTCTTC. The V and J genes are TRBV2 and TRBJ2-1, with 10 nucleotides matching TRBD1. This CDR3 region has 15 residues. Trimming at V came to 9 bases and at J to 7 bases, leaving 12 bases not matched to a gene. Germline-derived CDR1 and CDR2 are SNHLY and FYNNEI.

The CDR3 nucleotides are TGTGCCAGCAACTGGGACAGGGTTAATAATATGGTCGGGGAGCTGTTTTTT. This translates into CASNWDRVNNMVGELFF. V usage is TRBV2 and J usage is TRBJ2-2; 9 nucleotides match TRBD1. Germline CDR1 is SNHLY and CDR2 is FYNNEI. The CDR3 extends over 17 amino acids. V shed 7 bases and J 7 bases; nucleotides not matched to a gene: 16.

The chain carries TRBV4-3 and TRBJ1-4, with TRBD1 identical over 9 bases. The CDR3 runs to 16 residues. Germline CDR1 reads LGHNA; CDR2 reads YSLEER. Trimming cost V 0 bases and J 10 bases; bases outside gene matches: 9. CDR3: CASSQESGTGLGKLFF. The CDR3 DNA is TGCGCCAGCAGCCAAGAATCCGGGACAGGGCTTGGAAAACTGTTTTTT.

This rearrangement joins TRBV30 to TRBJ2-7, with a possible D match to TRBD2 (5 bases). The germline V gene has CDR1 GTSNPN and CDR2 SVGIG (reference sequence). The CDR3 is 12 residues long. V shed 3 bases and J shed 5 bases, with 11 bases lying between them. CDR3 sequence (DNA): TGTGCCTGGAGCCTCACTAGGGACGAGCAGTACTTC. Encoded protein: CAWSLTRDEQYF. Full variable domain (rest looked up from reference TRBV30 and TRBJ2-7): SQTIHQWPATLVQPVGSPLSLECTVEGTSNPNLYWYRQAAGRGLQLLFYSVGIGQISSEVPQNLSASRPQDRQFILSSKKLLLSDSGFYLCAWSLTRDEQYFGPGTRLTVT.